The rows below give T cell receptor beta chains drawn from one sample of a study of PD-1 blockade in classical Hodgkin lymphoma. Produced via immunoSEQ multiplex PCR; TCRdb's table is partial and in-frame only. The profile shows 25,000 to 35,000 clones, approximately 87% of them singletons. The sample in question was peripheral blood mononuclear cells (PBMCs), obtained before the second cycle of nivolumab. These receptors all stem from a human donor with classical Hodgkin lymphoma. CDR3s include the opening cysteine and the closing phenylalanine or tryptophan. A D gene is named only where the DNA matches it firmly. Clone size appears in some rows only: once, few, many, or a class for an expanded clone.

abundance	v_gene	d_gene	j_gene	CDR3nt	CDR3aa
NA	TRBV30	NA	TRBJ1-5	TGTGCCTGGAGTTCGGGAGACAATCAGCCCCAGCATTTT	CAWSSGDNQPQHF
NA	TRBV5-4	NA	TRBJ2-3	TGTGCCAGCAGCTTGGGCCCATCTAGCACAGATACGCAGTATTTT	CASSLGPSSTDTQYF
NA	TRBV18	TRBD1	TRBJ1-3	TGTGCCAGCTCATCAGACCGGGACAGGGCTGGAAACACCATATATTTT	CASSSDRDRAGNTIYF
NA	TRBV4-1	NA	TRBJ2-4	TGCGCCAGCAGCCAAGGGGGCCCTAACAGGAGGTACTTC	CASSQGGPNRRYF
NA	TRBV29-1	TRBD1	TRBJ1-2	TGCAGCGTTGAAGAAGACAGGGTCTATGGCTACACCTTC	CSVEEDRVYGYTF
NA	TRBV5-1	TRBD1	TRBJ1-4	TGCGCCAGCAGCTTGGGCCCCGGACAGGGAACTAATGAAAAACTGTTTTTT	CASSLGPGQGTNEKLFF
NA	TRBV5-1	TRBD1	TRBJ2-1	TGCGCCAGCCGGGAACAGGGGGCGAACAATGAGCAGTTCTTC	CASREQGANNEQFF
NA	TRBV7-3	TRBD2	TRBJ2-3	TGTGCCAGCAGCTTCCGGACTAGAGATACGCAGTATTTT	CASSFRTRDTQYF
NA	TRBV15	NA	TRBJ1-2	TGTGCCACCAGCAGAGGGGATGGCTACACCTTC	CATSRGDGYTF
NA	TRBV6-4	TRBD2	TRBJ2-3	TGTGCCAGCAGTGCCGGGACTAGCGGCACAGATACGCAGTATTTT	CASSAGTSGTDTQYF
few	TRBV7-3	TRBD2	TRBJ2-1	TGTGCCAGCAGCTCTAGCGGGAGTCGGAATGAGCAGTTCTTC	CASSSSGSRNEQFF
NA	TRBV9	NA	TRBJ1-1	TGTGCCAGCAGCGTAGAAGCCAGCAACACTGAAGCTTTCTTT	CASSVEASNTEAFF
once	TRBV5-6	TRBD1	TRBJ1-1	TGTGCCAGCAGGCAGGGACAGACACTCATGAACACTGAAGCTTTCTTT	CASRQGQTLMNTEAFF
NA	TRBV5-1	TRBD2	TRBJ2-3	TGCGCCAGCAGCTTGGAGGCTAGCGGGGCGGCAGATACGCAGTATTTT	CASSLEASGAADTQYF
NA	TRBV6-4	NA	TRBJ2-2	TGTGCCAGCAGTGACTCAGACACCGGGGAGCTGTTTTTT	CASSDSDTGELFF
NA	TRBV28	TRBD1	TRBJ2-6	TGTGCCAGCAGCCCTAGGGGGCGACTCTCTGGGGCCAACGTCCTGACTTTC	CASSPRGRLSGANVLTF
NA	TRBV7-9	TRBD2	TRBJ2-2	TGTGCCAGCAGCTCCCTAGCGGGGGCCGCGAACACCGGGGAGCTGTTTTTT	CASSSLAGAANTGELFF
NA	TRBV28	TRBD1	TRBJ1-5	TGTGCCAGCAGTTTTGGGGGGGCAGGGGGTCAGCCCCAGCATTTT	CASSFGGAGGQPQHF
NA	TRBV27	TRBD1	TRBJ2-7	TGTGCCAGCAGTTACCAAGGGGGCGTCAACGAGCAGTACTTC	CASSYQGGVNEQYF
NA	TRBV9	TRBD2	TRBJ2-2	TGTGCCAGCAGCGTACTAGCGGGCAACACCGGGGAGCTGTTTTTT	CASSVLAGNTGELFF
few	TRBV7-2	TRBD2	TRBJ2-5	TGTGCCAGCAGCCCGGGACTAGCGGGAGGGGGAGAGACCCAGTACTTC	CASSPGLAGGGETQYF
NA	TRBV5-6	NA	TRBJ2-7	TGTGCCAGCAGCACAGGCGCGCGCTCCTACGAGCAGTACTTC	CASSTGARSYEQYF
NA	TRBV9	NA	TRBJ1-2	TGTGCCAGCAGCGTAGAAGGGCAGGCCTTAGGTGGTAGTAGGTATGGCTACACCTTC	CASSVEGQALGGSRYGYTF
NA	TRBV5-6	TRBD2	TRBJ2-3	TGTGCCAGCAGCTTGATGTTGGGGGGGATGGGCACAGATACGCAGTATTTT	CASSLMLGGMGTDTQYF
NA	TRBV2	NA	TRBJ1-1	TGTGCCAGCAGTGATCAGGGGCGCACTGAAGCTTTCTTT	CASSDQGRTEAFF
NA	TRBV25-1	TRBD2	TRBJ2-3	TGTGCCAGCAACCGGGGGGGAGGCACAGATACGCAGTATTTT	CASNRGGGTDTQYF
NA	TRBV9	TRBD2	TRBJ2-5	TGTGCCAGCAGCCCCAGACTAGCGGGAGGTCGTCAAGAGACCCAGTACTTC	CASSPRLAGGRQETQYF
NA	TRBV15	TRBD2	TRBJ2-7	TGTGCCACCAGCACCCAGCGGGGCTCCTACGAGCAGTACTTC	CATSTQRGSYEQYF
medium-sized	TRBV7-9	NA	TRBJ2-3	TGTGCCAGCAGCTCCGGACCGCGAGCAACAGATACGCAGTATTTT	CASSSGPRATDTQYF
NA	TRBV2	NA	TRBJ2-3	TGTGCCAGCAGTGATTCTCCAAAAATGGGAGATACGCAGTATTTT	CASSDSPKMGDTQYF
NA	TRBV4-1	NA	TRBJ1-4	TGCGCCAGCAGCCAGTCAGGGGAAGAAAAACTGTTTTTT	CASSQSGEEKLFF
NA	TRBV5-1	NA	TRBJ1-1	TGCGCCAGCAGCCGAGGGACGGCAGCTGAAGCTTTCTTT	CASSRGTAAEAFF
NA	TRBV19	TRBD1	TRBJ2-7	TGTGCCAGTAGTTGGACAGGGCAAGGCGAGCAGTACTTC	CASSWTGQGEQYF
NA	TRBV18	NA	TRBJ2-7	TGTGCCAGCTCACCAATGACCTACGAGCAGTACTTC	CASSPMTYEQYF
NA	TRBV4-2	NA	TRBJ2-1	TGTGCCAGCAGCCAAGATGTGGGGACCTACAATGAGCAGTTCTTC	CASSQDVGTYNEQFF
NA	TRBV2	TRBD1	TRBJ1-6	TGTGCCAGCTCCGGACAGGGTATTAATTCACCCCTCCACTTT	CASSGQGINSPLHF
NA	TRBV27	NA	TRBJ2-1	TGTGCCAGCAGTTTTCGCAGGGGAGTCACTATTAACAATGAGCAGTTCTTC	CASSFRRGVTINNEQFF
NA	TRBV19	NA	TRBJ1-2	TGTGCCAGTAGTCCGCCGAGTGGGTGGTATGGCTACACCTTC	CASSPPSGWYGYTF
NA	TRBV19	NA	TRBJ1-6	TGTGCCAGTAGTATCGGGGGAGGGAATTCACCCCTCCACTTT	CASSIGGGNSPLHF
NA	TRBV6-1	TRBD1	TRBJ2-2	TGTGCCAGCATTTGGGACAGGAACACCGGGGAGCTGTTTTTT	CASIWDRNTGELFF
medium-sized	TRBV5-6	NA	TRBJ1-5	TGTGCCAGCAGTCGCCGGACAGCCAGGGAGCCCCAGCATTTT	CASSRRTAREPQHF
NA	TRBV4-3	NA	TRBJ1-5	TGCGCCAGCAGCCAGAGTGTTTATAGCAATCAGCCCCAGCATTTT	CASSQSVYSNQPQHF
NA	TRBV11-2	NA	TRBJ2-1	TGTGCCAGCAGCCTACCCGGGCGGAATGAGCAGTTCTTC	CASSLPGRNEQFF
NA	TRBV14	NA	TRBJ1-5	TGTGCCAGCAGCCAAGAGAGGGATCAGCCCCAGCATTTT	CASSQERDQPQHF
NA	TRBV5-4	TRBD2	TRBJ2-1	TGTGCCAGCAGCTGGGGAGGTAGCGGGAGTGGCTCCTACAATGAGCAGTTCTTC	CASSWGGSGSGSYNEQFF
NA	TRBV4-3	NA	TRBJ2-7	TGCGCCAGCAGCGGCGGGACCGGGAGCTCCTACGAGCAGTACTTC	CASSGGTGSSYEQYF
NA	TRBV6-1	NA	TRBJ1-1	TGTGCCAGCAGTGACCACGGTGGGCGGAACACTGAAGCTTTCTTT	CASSDHGGRNTEAFF
NA	TRBV6-1	TRBD1	TRBJ1-6	TGTGCCAGCACACCGGGACAGTTGTATAATTCACCCCTCCACTTT	CASTPGQLYNSPLHF
NA	TRBV10-3	TRBD1	TRBJ2-2	TGTGCCATCAGAGGGACAGACGGCGGGGAGCTGTTTTTT	CAIRGTDGGELFF
once	TRBV11-2	NA	TRBJ2-3	TGTGCCAGCAGCTTATTTCGGGACTCAACCGGGCTGGATACGCAGTATTTT	CASSLFRDSTGLDTQYF